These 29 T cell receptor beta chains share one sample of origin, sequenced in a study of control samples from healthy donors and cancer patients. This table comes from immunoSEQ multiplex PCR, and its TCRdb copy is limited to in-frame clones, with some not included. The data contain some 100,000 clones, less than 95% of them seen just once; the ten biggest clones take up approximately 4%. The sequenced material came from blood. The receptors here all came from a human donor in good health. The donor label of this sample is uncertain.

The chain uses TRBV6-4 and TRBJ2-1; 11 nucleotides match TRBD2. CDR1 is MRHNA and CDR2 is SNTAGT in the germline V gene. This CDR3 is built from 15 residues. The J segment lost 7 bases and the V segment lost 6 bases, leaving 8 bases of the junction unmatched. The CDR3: CASSLAGGQSNEQFF. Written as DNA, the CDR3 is TGTGCCAGCAGCTTAGCGGGGGGGCAGAGTAATGAGCAGTTCTTC.

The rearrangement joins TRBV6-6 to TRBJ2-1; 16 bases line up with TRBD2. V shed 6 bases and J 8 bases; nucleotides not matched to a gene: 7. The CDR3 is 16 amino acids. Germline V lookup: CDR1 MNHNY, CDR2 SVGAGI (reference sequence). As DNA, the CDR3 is TGTGCCAGCAGACCTGGGACTAGCGGGGGGGCCGATGAGCAGTTCTTC. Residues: CASRPGTSGGADEQFF.

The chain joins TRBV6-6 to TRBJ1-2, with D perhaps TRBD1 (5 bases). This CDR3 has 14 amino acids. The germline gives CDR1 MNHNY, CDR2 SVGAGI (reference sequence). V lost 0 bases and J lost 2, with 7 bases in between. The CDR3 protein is CASSYSQGNYGYTF. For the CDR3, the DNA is TGTGCCAGCAGTTACTCGCAGGGCAACTATGGCTACACCTTC.

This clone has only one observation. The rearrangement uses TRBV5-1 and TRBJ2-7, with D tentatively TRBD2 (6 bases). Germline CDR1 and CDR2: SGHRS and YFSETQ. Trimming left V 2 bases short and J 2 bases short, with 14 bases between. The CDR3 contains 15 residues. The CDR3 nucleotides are TGCGCCAGCAGCTTAGGGACTGGAGGTCCCTACGAGCAGTACTTC. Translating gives CASSLGTGGPYEQYF.

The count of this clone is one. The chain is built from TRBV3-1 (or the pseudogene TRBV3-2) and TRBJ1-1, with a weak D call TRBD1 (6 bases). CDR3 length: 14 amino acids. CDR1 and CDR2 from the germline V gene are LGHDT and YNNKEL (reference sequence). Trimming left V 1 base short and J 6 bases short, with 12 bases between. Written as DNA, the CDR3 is TGTGCCAGCAGCCAAGGACTGGAGGGGGCTGAAGCTTTCTTT. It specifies CASSQGLEGAEAFF.

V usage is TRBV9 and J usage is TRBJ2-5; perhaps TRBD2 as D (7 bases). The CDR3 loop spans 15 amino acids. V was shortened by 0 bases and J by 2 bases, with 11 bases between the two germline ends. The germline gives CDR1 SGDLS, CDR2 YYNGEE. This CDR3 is CASSVVKGGQETQYF. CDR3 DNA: TGTGCCAGCAGCGTAGTGAAGGGGGGGCAAGAGACCCAGTACTTC.

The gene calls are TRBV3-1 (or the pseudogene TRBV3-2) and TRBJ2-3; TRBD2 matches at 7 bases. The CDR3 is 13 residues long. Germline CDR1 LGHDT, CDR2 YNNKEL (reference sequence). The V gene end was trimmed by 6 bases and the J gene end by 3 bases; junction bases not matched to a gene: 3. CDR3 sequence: CASRGRGTDTQYF. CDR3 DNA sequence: TGTGCCAGCAGGGGGAGGGGTACAGATACGCAGTATTTT.

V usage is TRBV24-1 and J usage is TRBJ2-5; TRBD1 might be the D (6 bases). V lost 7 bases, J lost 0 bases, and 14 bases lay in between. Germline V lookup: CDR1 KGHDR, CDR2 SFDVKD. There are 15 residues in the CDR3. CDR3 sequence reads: CATSPGTLYQETQYF. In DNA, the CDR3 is TGTGCCACCAGCCCCGGGACATTGTACCAAGAGACCCAGTACTTC.

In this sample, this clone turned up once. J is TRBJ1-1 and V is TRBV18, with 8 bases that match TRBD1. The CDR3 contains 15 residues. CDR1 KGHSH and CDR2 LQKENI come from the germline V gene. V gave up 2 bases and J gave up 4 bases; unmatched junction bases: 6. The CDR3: CASSPATGDGTEAFF. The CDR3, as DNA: TGTGCCAGCTCACCAGCGACAGGGGATGGCACTGAAGCTTTCTTT.

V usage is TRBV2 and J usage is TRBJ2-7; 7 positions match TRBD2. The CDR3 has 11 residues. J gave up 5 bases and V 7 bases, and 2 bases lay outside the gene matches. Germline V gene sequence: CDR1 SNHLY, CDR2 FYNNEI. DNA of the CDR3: TGTGCCAGCACGGGGACTAACGAGCAGTACTTC. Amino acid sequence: CASTGTNEQYF.

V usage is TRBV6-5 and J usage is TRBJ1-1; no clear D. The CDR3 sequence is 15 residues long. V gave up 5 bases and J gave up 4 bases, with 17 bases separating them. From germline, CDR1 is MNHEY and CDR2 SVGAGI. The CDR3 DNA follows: TGTGCCAGCAGTACCTCTGGGAGCCGGGTCACTGAAGCTTTCTTT. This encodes CASSTSGSRVTEAFF.

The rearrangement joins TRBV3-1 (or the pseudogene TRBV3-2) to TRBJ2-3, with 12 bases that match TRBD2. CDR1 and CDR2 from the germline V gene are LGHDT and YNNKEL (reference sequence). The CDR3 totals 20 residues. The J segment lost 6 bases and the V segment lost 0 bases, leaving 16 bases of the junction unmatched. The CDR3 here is CASSQDIVLAGGLDGDTQYF. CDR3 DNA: TGTGCCAGCAGCCAAGATATAGTACTAGCGGGGGGCCTAGATGGTGATACGCAGTATTTT.

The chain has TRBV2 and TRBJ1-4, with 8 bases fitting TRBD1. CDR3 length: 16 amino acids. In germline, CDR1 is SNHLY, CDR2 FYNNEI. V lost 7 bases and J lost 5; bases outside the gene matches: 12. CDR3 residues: CASTSGGTGGNEKLFF. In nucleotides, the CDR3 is TGTGCCAGCACCTCAGGGGGGACAGGAGGCAATGAAAAACTGTTTTTT.

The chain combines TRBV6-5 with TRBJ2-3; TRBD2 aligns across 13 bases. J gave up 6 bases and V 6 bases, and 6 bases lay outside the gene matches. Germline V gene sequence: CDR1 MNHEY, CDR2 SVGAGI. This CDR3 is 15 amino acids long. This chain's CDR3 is CASRVLAGGLDTQYF. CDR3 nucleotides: TGTGCCAGCAGGGTACTAGCGGGGGGGCTGGATACGCAGTATTTT.

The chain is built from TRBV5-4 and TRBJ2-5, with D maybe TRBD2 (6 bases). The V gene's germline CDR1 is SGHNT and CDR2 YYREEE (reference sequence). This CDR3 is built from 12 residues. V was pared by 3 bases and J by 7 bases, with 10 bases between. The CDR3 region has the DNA TGTGCCAGCAGCTCCGGGACTCTGACCCAGTACTTC. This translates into CASSSGTLTQYF.

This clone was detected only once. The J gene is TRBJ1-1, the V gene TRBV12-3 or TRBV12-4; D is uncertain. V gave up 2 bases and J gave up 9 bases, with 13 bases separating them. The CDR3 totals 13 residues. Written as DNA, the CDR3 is TGTGCCAGCAGTTTACAGGCTTCAAATAAAGCTTTCTTT. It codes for CASSLQASNKAFF.

In DNA, the CDR3 is TGTGCCAGCAGTGACCCGGAGCGACAGGGTTACGAGCAGTACTTC. This sequence encodes CASSDPERQGYEQYF. The chain couples TRBV6-6 to TRBJ2-7, with 7 nucleotides matching TRBD1. Germline values: CDR1 MNHNY, CDR2 SVGAGI (reference sequence). This CDR3 region has 15 residues. V lost 5 bases and J lost 4; bases outside the gene matches: 11.

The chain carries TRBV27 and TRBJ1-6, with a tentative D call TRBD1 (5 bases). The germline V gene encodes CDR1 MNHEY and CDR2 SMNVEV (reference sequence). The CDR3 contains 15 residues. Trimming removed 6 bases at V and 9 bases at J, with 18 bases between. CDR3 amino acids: CASRRSGTGSSPLHF. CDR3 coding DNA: TGTGCCAGCAGGAGATCTGGGACCGGCAGTTCACCCCTCCACTTT.

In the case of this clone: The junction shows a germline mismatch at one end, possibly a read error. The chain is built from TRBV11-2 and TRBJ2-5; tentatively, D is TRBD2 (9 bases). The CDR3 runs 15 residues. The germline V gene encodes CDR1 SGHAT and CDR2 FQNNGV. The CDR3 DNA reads TGTGCCAGCAGCTTGGGGACAGGCGGGAGGGAGACCCGGTACTTC. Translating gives CASSLGTGGRETRYF.

The CDR3 nucleotides read TGTGCCAGCAGTGGACAGGGGACCACCGGGGAGCTGTTTTTT. Amino acid sequence: CASSGQGTTGELFF. The genes are TRBV2 and TRBJ2-2; 8 bases align to TRBD1. Germline-derived CDR1 and CDR2 are SNHLY and FYNNEI. The CDR3 runs to 14 residues. The junction had 2 bases not matched to a gene; V was cut back by 4 bases and J by 4 bases.

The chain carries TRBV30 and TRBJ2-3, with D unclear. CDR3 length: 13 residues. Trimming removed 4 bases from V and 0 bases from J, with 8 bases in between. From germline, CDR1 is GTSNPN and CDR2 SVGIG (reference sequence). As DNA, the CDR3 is TGTGCCTGGACAGAACCTAGCACAGATACGCAGTATTTT. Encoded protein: CAWTEPSTDTQYF.

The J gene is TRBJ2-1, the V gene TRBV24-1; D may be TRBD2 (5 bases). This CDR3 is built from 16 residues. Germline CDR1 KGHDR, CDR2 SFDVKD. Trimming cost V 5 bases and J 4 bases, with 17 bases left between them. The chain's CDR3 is CATSVDLAGSYNEQFF. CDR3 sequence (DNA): TGTGCCACCAGTGTGGACCTAGCTGGTTCGTACAATGAGCAGTTCTTC.

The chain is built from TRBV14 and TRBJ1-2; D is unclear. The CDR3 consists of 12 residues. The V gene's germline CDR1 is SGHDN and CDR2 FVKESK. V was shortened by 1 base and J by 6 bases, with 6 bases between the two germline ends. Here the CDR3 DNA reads TGTGCCAGCAGCCAAGTCCGGGATGGCTACACCTTC. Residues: CASSQVRDGYTF.

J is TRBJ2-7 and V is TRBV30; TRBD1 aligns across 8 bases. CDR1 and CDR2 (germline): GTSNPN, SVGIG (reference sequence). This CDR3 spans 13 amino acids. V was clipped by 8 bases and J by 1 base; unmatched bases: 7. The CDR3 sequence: CARGQGNSYEQYF. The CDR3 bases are TGTGCCAGAGGACAGGGAAATTCCTACGAGCAGTACTTC.

The DNA of the CDR3 is TGTGCCAGCTCACGAAGACAAGGTCGTAACCCAGACACTGAAGCTTTCTTT. It is translated as CASSRRQGRNPDTEAFF. This chain uses TRBV18 with TRBJ1-1, with D hard to call. V lost 4 bases to trimming and J lost 3 bases, with 21 bases between them. CDR1 and CDR2 (germline): KGHSH, LQKENI. The CDR3 has 17 amino acids.

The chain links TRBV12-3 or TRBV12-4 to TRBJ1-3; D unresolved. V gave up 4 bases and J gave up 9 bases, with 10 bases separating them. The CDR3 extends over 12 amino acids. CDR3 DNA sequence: TGTGCCAGCAGTTACGGGTGGTCCACCATATATTTT. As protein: CASSYGWSTIYF.

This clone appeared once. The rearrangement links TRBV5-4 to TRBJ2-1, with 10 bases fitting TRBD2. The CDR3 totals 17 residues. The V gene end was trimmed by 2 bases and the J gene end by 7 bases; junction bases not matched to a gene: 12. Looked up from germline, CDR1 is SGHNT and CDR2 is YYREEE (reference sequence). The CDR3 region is CASSLERGGLSYNEQFF. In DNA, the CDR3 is TGTGCCAGCAGCTTAGAGCGGGGGGGCCTTTCATATAATGAGCAGTTCTTC.

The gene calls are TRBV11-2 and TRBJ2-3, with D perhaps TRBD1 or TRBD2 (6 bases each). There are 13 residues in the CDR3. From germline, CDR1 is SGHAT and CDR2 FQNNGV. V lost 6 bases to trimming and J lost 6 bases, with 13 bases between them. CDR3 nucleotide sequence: TGTGCCAGCAGTCCATGGGGGGCCGATACGCAGTATTTT. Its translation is CASSPWGADTQYF.

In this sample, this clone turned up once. The CDR3 reads CAISITGTPGNEQFF. CDR3 coding DNA: TGTGCCATCAGTATTACCGGGACACCCGGCAATGAGCAGTTCTTC. V gene TRBV10-3 combines with J gene TRBJ2-1, with D tentatively TRBD1 (6 bases). The CDR3 covers 15 residues. CDR1 is ENHRY and CDR2 is SYGVKD in the germline V gene. Trimming took 5 bases from V and 6 from J, leaving 17 bases between them.